These 27 T cell receptor beta chains originate from one sample sequenced in a study of blood T cells in healthy people across ages. For the second PCR, which ran for about 7 to 11 cycles, a sample-barcoded 5' primer and a J-beta primer mix were used. One entry per CDR3 protein results from TCRdb running MiXCR on the 5' RACE reads. The sample has over 700,000 distinct CDR3 sequences; approximately 55% are singletons. The source material was blood. These TCRs come from an elderly man in good health.

V gene TRBV12-3 or TRBV12-4 combines with J gene TRBJ2-1; 7 nucleotides align to TRBD2. V lost 7 bases to trimming and J lost 0 bases; unmatched junction nucleotides: 15. CDR3 length: 18 amino acids. CDR3 region: CASTPRVVGDYSYNEQFF. The CDR3, as DNA: TGTGCCAGCACCCCTCGGGTTGTGGGGGACTACTCCTACAATGAGCAGTTCTTC.

The V gene is TRBV5-1, the J gene TRBJ2-5; D might be TRBD2 (6 bases). The germline V gene has CDR1 SGHRS and CDR2 YFSETQ. The V and J ends lost 0 bases and 1 base respectively, with 10 bases between them. The CDR3 contains 15 residues. CDR3 sequence (DNA): TGCGCCAGCAGCTTGGGCGGGGTGTCCCAAGAGACCCAGTACTTC. This sequence encodes CASSLGGVSQETQYF.

V usage is TRBV12-3 or TRBV12-4 and J usage is TRBJ1-2; perhaps TRBD1 as D (5 bases). The CDR3 is 15 amino acids. V was clipped by 8 bases and J by 2 bases, with 18 bases between them. The CDR3 DNA reads TGTGCCAGCCGTGGCGGGACGGCCCTAAACTATGGCTACACCTTC. It codes for CASRGGTALNYGYTF.

The rearrangement joins TRBV5-5 to TRBJ2-5, with 10 bases lining up with TRBD1. The CDR3 is 15 residues long. Looked up from germline, CDR1 is SGHKS and CDR2 is YYEKEE (reference sequence). With 4 bases clipped from V and 5 bases from J, the junction kept 8 bases outside the gene matches. The CDR3 reads CASSARDRGSETQYF. The CDR3 DNA reads as TGTGCCAGCAGCGCCCGGGACAGGGGTTCGGAGACCCAGTACTTC.

V is TRBV25-1 and J is TRBJ2-1; TRBD1 aligns across 9 bases. V lost 8 bases and J lost 4; bases outside the gene matches: 6. Germline CDR1 and CDR2: MGHDK and SYGVNS. The CDR3 spans 14 residues. Written as DNA, the CDR3 is TGTGCCAGCGGAGGGACAGGGCTTTACAATGAGCAGTTCTTC. This translates into CASGGTGLYNEQFF.

This clonotype has just a few counts. The chain combines TRBV4-1 with TRBJ1-2; 7 nucleotides align to TRBD1. Per the germline V gene, CDR1 is MGHRA and CDR2 is YSYEKL. This CDR3 is built from 15 residues. V gave up 3 bases and J gave up 4 bases; unmatched junction bases: 8. DNA for the CDR3: TGCGCCAGCAGCCACCCTCCGACAGGGATCTATGGCTACACCTTC. Translated, it gives CASSHPPTGIYGYTF.

This clonotype has only a few counts. J is TRBJ2-4 and V is TRBV12-3 or TRBV12-4, with TRBD2 matching 11 bases. The CDR3 spans 19 residues. Trimming cost V 3 bases and J 0 bases; bases outside gene matches: 10. In DNA form, the CDR3 reads TGTGCCAGCAGTTTGGCCGTAGCGGGAGGGGGGCTAGCCAAAAACATTCAGTACTTC. Its translation: CASSLAVAGGGLAKNIQYF.

This clonotype was detected many times. The chain uses TRBV3-1 and TRBJ2-7; D gene ambiguous. CDR3 length equals 11 residues. Germline CDR1 and CDR2: LGHDT and YNNKEL (reference sequence). V lost 1 base and J 4 bases, leaving 2 bases between the germline ends. CDR3 region: CASSQGYEQYF. The CDR3 DNA is TGTGCCAGCAGCCAAGGGTACGAGCAGTACTTC.

The CDR3 DNA is TGTGCCAGCAGAACACAGAGGGGACACAGATACGCGTATTTT. Encoded protein: CASRTQRGHRYAYF. The V and J genes are TRBV27 and TRBJ2-3; possibly TRBD1 for D (6 bases). The CDR3 has 14 amino acids. CDR1 is MNHEY and CDR2 is SMNVEV in the germline V gene (reference sequence). V was trimmed by 6 bases and J by 14 bases, leaving 24 bases between them.

The rearrangement uses TRBV10-3 and TRBJ2-3; 10 bases align to TRBD2. V shed 2 bases, J shed 0 bases, and the junction held 5 bases outside the gene matches. The germline gives CDR1 ENHRY, CDR2 SYGVKD. The CDR3 runs 17 residues. CDR3 loop: CAISEGLAGASTDTQYF. In nucleotides, the CDR3 is TGTGCCATCAGTGAGGGGCTAGCGGGAGCTAGCACAGATACGCAGTATTTT.

J is TRBJ2-7 and V is TRBV9; TRBD2 is a possible D gene (5 bases). The CDR3 has 15 amino acids. CDR1 is SGDLS, CDR2 YYNGEE, per germline. Trimming pared 0 bases from V and 3 bases from J, leaving 13 bases between. The CDR3 nucleotides read TGTGCCAGCAGCGTAGCGTGGGAGAAGGGCTACGAGCAGTACTTC. This translates into CASSVAWEKGYEQYF.

This clonotype showed up just a few times. This chain uses TRBV29-1 with TRBJ2-5; 7 nucleotides line up with TRBD2. The J call is doubtful: the DNA matches TRBJ2-7 better. The CDR3 length is 12 residues. The germline CDR1 and CDR2 sequences are SQVTM and ANQGSEA. Here the CDR3 reads CSVGGGRGEQYF. For the CDR3, the DNA is TGCAGCGTGGGGGGAGGGCGTGGCGAGCAGTACTTC.

V is TRBV25-1 and J is TRBJ2-4; 8 bases agree with TRBD1. Germline V gene sequence: CDR1 MGHDK, CDR2 SYGVNS. The J segment lost 13 bases and the V segment lost 8 bases, leaving 10 bases of the junction unmatched. CDR3 length: 12 amino acids. CDR3 sequence: CASSRTGQGQYF. The DNA of the CDR3 is TGTGCCAGCTCCCGGACAGGGCAGGGGCAGTACTTC.

The rearrangement uses TRBV7-9 and TRBJ2-1; no reliable D call. Between the trimmed V and J ends, which lost 7 bases and 9 bases, there was a span of 10 bases. Germline assignment: CDR1 SEHNR and CDR2 FQNEAQ (reference sequence). The length of the CDR3 is 11 residues. The CDR3 loop is CASTQVAEQFF. The CDR3 region has the DNA TGTGCCAGCACCCAGGTGGCTGAGCAGTTCTTC.

This clonotype was observed a single time. V gene TRBV20-1 combines with J gene TRBJ2-5, with D perhaps TRBD1 or TRBD2 (6 bases each). The end of the DNA is better explained by TRBJ2-7, so the J call may be wrong. CDR3 size: 14 residues. Germline CDR1 reads DFQATT; CDR2 reads SNEGSKA (reference sequence). This CDR3 is CSAPRGQGRYEQYF. CDR3 nucleotides: TGCAGTGCCCCCCGTGGGCAGGGGAGGTACGAGCAGTACTTC.

The chain joins TRBV12-3 or TRBV12-4 to TRBJ2-1, with D tentatively TRBD2 (5 bases). The V end lost 3 bases, the J end lost 0 bases, and 18 bases lay between the germline ends. The CDR3 contains 18 residues. As DNA, the CDR3 is TGTGCCAGCAGTTTTGAGGGAACCGGTAGAAGCTCCTACAATGAGCAGTTCTTC. It translates to CASSFEGTGRSSYNEQFF.

The chain employs TRBV20-1 and TRBJ2-1, with D possibly called TRBD1 or TRBD2 (8 bases each). CDR3 size: 16 residues. The germline V and J ends were trimmed by 6 bases and 0 bases, with 18 bases remaining between them. Germline V CDR1 and CDR2: DFQATT, SNEGSKA (reference sequence). The CDR3 sequence is CSARGREATSYNEQFF. CDR3 bases: TGCAGTGCCAGGGGGCGGGAGGCCACCTCCTACAATGAGCAGTTCTTC.

This chain connects TRBV12-3 or TRBV12-4 to TRBJ2-1; D gene uncertain. V lost 3 bases and J lost 8, with 14 bases in between. The CDR3 is 14 residues long. The CDR3 sequence is CASSFLTEYDEQFF. Written as DNA, the CDR3 is TGTGCCAGCAGTTTTTTAACTGAGTACGATGAGCAGTTCTTC.

The rearrangement links TRBV28 to TRBJ2-4, with TRBD1 as a possible D gene (6 bases). The DNA end lines up better with TRBJ2-7; the J call may be wrong. There are 14 residues in the CDR3. Germline assignment: CDR1 MDHEN and CDR2 SYDVKM. The CDR3 bases are TGTGCCAGCAGTTGGGACACCTTAACCTACGAGCAGTACTTC. Its protein is CASSWDTLTYEQYF.

The chain has TRBV5-1 and TRBJ2-7; possible D gene TRBD1, 6 bases. The V gene's germline CDR1 is SGHRS and CDR2 YFSETQ. V lost 0 bases, J lost 3 bases, and 10 bases lay in between. This CDR3 contains 14 residues. As DNA, the CDR3 is TGCGCCAGCAGCTTGGGACAGGTAATCTACGAGCAGTACTTC. Protein product: CASSLGQVIYEQYF.

The chain joins TRBV28 to TRBJ2-3; no reliable D call. Germline lookup yields CDR1 MDHEN and CDR2 SYDVKM. This CDR3 comprises 14 residues. The V end lost 7 bases, the J end lost 6 bases, and 17 bases lay between the germline ends. CDR3 in DNA: TGTGCCAGCACCCAGACCGGACGTCGTGATACGCAGTATTTT. Translated, it gives CASTQTGRRDTQYF.

This clonotype was detected a few times. The chain is built from TRBV29-1 and TRBJ1-1, with unresolved D. Looked up from germline, CDR1 is SQVTM and CDR2 is ANQGSEA. The CDR3 spans 13 residues. The V and J ends lost 4 bases and 0 bases respectively, with 9 bases between them. DNA for the CDR3: TGCAGCGTTGCCGGGCCAATGAACACTGAAGCTTTCTTT. This gives the protein CSVAGPMNTEAFF.

V gene TRBV28 combines with J gene TRBJ2-5; possibly TRBD2 for D (6 bases). CDR1 MDHEN and CDR2 SYDVKM come from the germline V gene. V dropped 8 bases and J dropped 5 bases, with 21 bases sitting between them. The length of the CDR3 is 15 residues. The CDR3 sequence: CASAGASARGETQYF. Written as DNA, the CDR3 is TGTGCCAGCGCTGGGGCTAGCGCTAGAGGGGAGACCCAGTACTTC.

The genes are TRBV10-2 and TRBJ1-1; 8 nucleotides match TRBD1. Germline CDR1 WSHSY, CDR2 SAAADI. The CDR3 has 15 residues. With V trimmed by 5 bases and J by 4 bases, 9 bases remained unmatched. In DNA form, the CDR3 reads TGCGCCAGCAGTTGGCGACAGGGGTGGGGCACTGAAGCTTTCTTT. It encodes CASSWRQGWGTEAFF.

In this sample, this clonotype turned up many times. The chain carries TRBV20-1 and TRBJ2-1, with 7 bases identical to TRBD2. CDR1 and CDR2 (germline): DFQATT, SNEGSKA (reference sequence). J gave up 7 bases and V 3 bases, and 12 bases lay outside the gene matches. This CDR3 has 15 residues. DNA for the CDR3: TGCAGTGCTAGTTCCACCCGCGGGAGTTTAAATGAGCAGTTCTTC. Its protein product is CSASSTRGSLNEQFF.

This clonotype appeared a few times. The chain joins TRBV15 to TRBJ2-7, with D tentatively TRBD1 (5 bases). The V and J ends lost 0 bases and 3 bases respectively, with 9 bases between them. The CDR3 contains 14 residues. Germline V gene lookup returns CDR1 LNHNV and CDR2 YYDKDF (reference sequence). The CDR3: CATSRDLGDYEQYF. CDR3 DNA: TGTGCCACCAGCAGAGATCTAGGGGACTACGAGCAGTACTTC.

The CDR3 here is CSTREISLDNDYTF. The CDR3 DNA is TGCAGCACTCGGGAAATATCCCTAGACAATGACTACACCTTC. The V gene is TRBV29-1, the J gene TRBJ1-2; D gene ambiguous. Trimming cost V 8 bases and J 10 bases, with 26 bases left between them. The CDR3 sequence is 14 residues long. From germline, CDR1 is SQVTM and CDR2 ANQGSEA.